This TCR beta chain was retrieved from a study of shared T cell receptors in the human thymus. Repertoires were generated with immunoSEQ multiplex PCR, while TCRdb's copy carries only in-frame clones and drops some. Among 540,000 or so clones listed, around 78% were seen once. This CDR3 has 14 residues. V shed 6 bases, J shed 7 bases, and the junction held 11 bases outside the gene matches. Per the germline V gene, CDR1 is SGHAT and CDR2 is FQNNGV. In addition, the sample was reused for a study of human thymus T cells. That investigation notes: Resected material from corrective heart surgery provided the thymus tissue analysed.

Material: thymocytes. The sequence was obtained from a boy in the first two years of life with a congenital heart defect. This chain links TRBV11-2 with TRBJ1-2; 7 nucleotides match TRBD1. In DNA, the CDR3 is TGTGCCAGCAGACCCCCGACAGGGTCGGGTGGCTACACCTTC. Protein: CASRPPTGSGGYTF.